The 25 T cell receptor beta chains in this list originate from one sample, sequenced in a study of T cell repertoires in cytomegalovirus infection. TCRdb analysed the reads with MiXCR anew, one entry per CDR3 protein. Of roughly 150,000 distinct CDR3 sequences listed, 17% are singletons. Sequences were obtained from CD8+ T cells from PBMCs. These receptors came from a human donor in good health (CMV status not recorded). Some clones in this sample may be carry-over from other donors' samples.

This clonotype was recorded a few times. The CDR3 here is CASSPKQGGPDTQYF. The CDR3 DNA reads TGTGCCAGCTCACCGAAACAGGGAGGCCCAGATACGCAGTATTTT. The V call is TRBV18, the J call TRBJ2-3; D might be TRBD1 or TRBD2, each matching 6 bases. Trimming stripped 3 bases from V and 4 bases from J, with 14 bases between. The CDR3 extends over 15 amino acids. The germline V gene encodes CDR1 KGHSH and CDR2 LQKENI.

This clonotype was picked up a small number of times. The gene calls are TRBV29-1 and TRBJ2-5, with D possibly matching TRBD2 (5 bases). This CDR3 contains 13 residues. Germline V lookup: CDR1 SQVTM, CDR2 ANQGSEA. V gave up 4 bases and J gave up 7 bases, with 16 bases separating them. CDR3 residues: CSVASGQARTQYF. The CDR3 DNA reads TGCAGCGTTGCCAGCGGCCAAGCGAGGACCCAGTACTTC.

The sample holds a few counts of this clonotype. V usage is TRBV6-2 or TRBV6-3 and J usage is TRBJ1-2; D may be TRBD1 (5 bases). This CDR3 is built from 14 residues. Trimming shortened V by 2 bases and J by 4 bases, and 11 bases separated the two germline ends. The germline V gene has CDR1 MNHEY and CDR2 SVGEGT. The CDR3 DNA follows: TGTGCCAGCAGTTACGGGACCGATCTCTATGGCTACACCTTC. Its protein is CASSYGTDLYGYTF.

This clonotype was recorded a few times. The chain employs TRBV6-2 or TRBV6-3 and TRBJ2-7, with TRBD1 identical over 8 bases. Germline V gene data show CDR1 as MNHEY and CDR2 as SVGEGT. The CDR3 spans 13 residues. V shed 7 bases and J 3 bases; nucleotides not matched to a gene: 5. As DNA, the CDR3 is TGTGCCAGCACCGAACAGGGGGTCTACGAGCAGTACTTC. Protein product: CASTEQGVYEQYF.

V and J are TRBV11-2 and TRBJ2-1, with TRBD2 matching over 9 bases. This CDR3 has 18 amino acids. The ends lost 1 base at V and 0 bases at J; junction bases unmatched: 7. Per the germline V gene, CDR1 is SGHAT and CDR2 is FQNNGV. Here the CDR3 reads CASSLVFLRGGSYNEQFF. The CDR3 DNA is TGTGCCAGCAGCTTAGTGTTCTTGCGGGGGGGCTCCTACAATGAGCAGTTCTTC.

This clonotype was counted only a few times. V and J are TRBV7-2 and TRBJ2-5, with 8 bases identical to TRBD2. V was clipped by 5 bases and J by 1 base; unmatched bases: 3. This CDR3 spans 14 amino acids. Looked up from germline, CDR1 is SGHTA and CDR2 is FQGNSA. The CDR3 protein is CASSPSGFQETQYF. DNA of the CDR3: TGTGCCAGCAGCCCTAGCGGGTTCCAAGAGACCCAGTACTTC.

This clonotype came up a few times. The V call is TRBV27, the J call TRBJ1-5; D might be TRBD1 (6 bases). The CDR3 is 13 amino acids. V gave up 5 bases and J gave up 5 bases, with 10 bases separating them. CDR1 MNHEY and CDR2 SMNVEV come from the germline V gene (reference sequence). DNA for the CDR3: TGTGCCAGCAGTACCCGGACAGATCAGCCCCAGCATTTT. Its protein product is CASSTRTDQPQHF.

The V gene is TRBV9, the J gene TRBJ2-2; 8 positions agree with TRBD2. The germline CDR1 and CDR2 sequences are SGDLS and YYNGEE. J was trimmed by 6 bases and V by 0 bases; bases with no gene match: 7. The CDR3 spans 16 residues. CDR3 region: CASSVEGSGEPGELFF. Here the CDR3 DNA reads TGTGCCAGCAGCGTAGAGGGTAGCGGGGAACCCGGGGAGCTGTTTTTT. Complete variable domain (other parts from reference TRBV9 and TRBJ2-2): DSGVTQTPKHLITATGQRVTLRCSPRSGDLSVYWYQQSLDQGLQFLIQYYNGEERAKGNILERFSAQQFPDLHSELNLSSLELGDSALYFCASSVEGSGEPGELFFGEGSRLTVL.

The gene calls are TRBV6-5 and TRBJ2-5, with D unclear. Germline V gene data show CDR1 as MNHEY and CDR2 as SVGAGI. The germline V and J ends were trimmed by 4 bases and 7 bases, with 4 bases remaining between them. The CDR3 contains 10 residues. The CDR3 sequence is CASSSRTQYF. CDR3 in DNA: TGTGCCAGCAGTTCCCGGACCCAGTACTTC.

This clonotype came up a few times. The chain links TRBV6-1 to TRBJ2-5; 12 bases align to TRBD1. There are 15 residues in the CDR3. Germline V lookup: CDR1 MNHNS, CDR2 SASEGT. The junction had 5 bases not matched to a gene; V was cut back by 5 bases and J by 4 bases. The CDR3 nucleotides read TGTGCCAGCAGTTTCCGGGACAGGGGGCGAGAGACCCAGTACTTC. Translated: CASSFRDRGRETQYF.

This clonotype has a handful of counts. CDR3 nucleotide sequence: TGTGCCAGCAGTTCTTCCGGGATTCAAGAGACCCAGTACTTC. It is translated as CASSSSGIQETQYF. The chain is built from TRBV6-2 or TRBV6-3 and TRBJ2-5, with D possibly TRBD2 on 5 matching bases. Trimming took off 4 bases at V and 2 bases at J, with 11 bases between the two ends. CDR1 is MNHEY and CDR2 is SVGEGT in the germline V gene. The CDR3 sequence is 14 residues long.

The V gene is TRBV6-4, the J gene TRBJ2-6, with D perhaps TRBD1 (5 bases). The V gene's germline CDR1 is MRHNA and CDR2 SNTAGT. The V gene lost 3 bases and the J gene lost 4 bases, with 10 bases spanning the gap. This CDR3 contains 15 residues. The CDR3 region is CASSEGAGGANVLTF. DNA for the CDR3: TGTGCCAGCAGTGAAGGGGCTGGGGGGGCCAACGTCCTGACTTTC.

The V call is TRBV4-2, the J call TRBJ2-5, with TRBD2 matching over 7 bases. Looked up from germline, CDR1 is LGHNA and CDR2 is YNFKEQ. J was trimmed by 2 bases and V by 6 bases; bases with no gene match: 9. CDR3 length equals 15 residues. The CDR3 sequence is CASSWTERGQETQYF. The CDR3 DNA reads TGTGCCAGCAGTTGGACGGAGCGGGGTCAAGAGACCCAGTACTTC.

Only a few counts were recorded for this clonotype. The genes are TRBV7-2 and TRBJ2-5; TRBD2 is a possible D gene (5 bases). The CDR3 runs to 16 residues. Germline V gene data show CDR1 as SGHTA and CDR2 as FQGNSA. The germline V and J ends were trimmed by 0 bases and 3 bases, with 14 bases remaining between them. The CDR3: CASSLASIWGEETQYF. Written as DNA, the CDR3 is TGTGCCAGCAGCTTAGCTTCGATCTGGGGAGAAGAGACCCAGTACTTC.

The chain combines TRBV5-1 with TRBJ1-2, with 11 positions matching TRBD1. V lost 9 bases, J lost 7 bases, and 5 bases stayed unmatched. Germline V gives CDR1 SGHRS, CDR2 YFSETQ. This CDR3 is 12 amino acids long. The chain's CDR3 is CATGTGGRGYTF. DNA for the CDR3: TGCGCCACCGGGACAGGGGGACGTGGCTACACCTTC.

V and J are TRBV7-2 and TRBJ2-1, with 7 nucleotides matching TRBD1. Germline trimming cut 1 base from V and 7 bases from J; bases unmatched to any gene: 7. This CDR3 has 15 residues. Germline lookup yields CDR1 SGHTA and CDR2 FQGNSA. As DNA, the CDR3 is TGTGCCAGCAGCTTAGGACAGGGATCCCTAAATGAGCAGTTCTTC. It codes for CASSLGQGSLNEQFF.

The table lists this clonotype with a few counts. The CDR3 reads CASSLGGLNNEQFF. As DNA, the CDR3 is TGTGCCAGCAGCTTAGGGGGACTAAACAATGAGCAGTTCTTC. This chain uses TRBV7-2 with TRBJ2-1; 7 bases map to TRBD2. Germline CDR1 SGHTA, CDR2 FQGNSA. J gave up 5 bases and V 1 base, and 2 bases lay outside the gene matches. The CDR3 runs 14 residues.

This clonotype occurred a few times. J is TRBJ2-5 and V is TRBV28, with D perhaps TRBD2 (5 bases). V was shortened by 2 bases and J by 5 bases, with 12 bases between the two germline ends. Germline V lookup: CDR1 MDHEN, CDR2 SYDVKM. This CDR3 comprises 14 residues. CDR3: CASSLNVREETQYF. CDR3 nucleotides: TGTGCCAGCAGTTTAAATGTTAGGGAGGAGACCCAGTACTTC.

This chain links TRBV6-2 or TRBV6-3 with TRBJ2-1, with TRBD2 matching over 10 bases. CDR3 length: 21 residues. Germline V gives CDR1 MNHEY, CDR2 SVGEGT. Trimming removed 3 bases from V and 0 bases from J; junction bases left unmatched: 17. CDR3 in amino acids: CASSYEVPSGGDPSSYNEQFF. The CDR3 DNA is TGTGCCAGCAGTTATGAGGTGCCTAGCGGGGGAGACCCTAGCTCCTACAATGAGCAGTTCTTC.

The rearrangement joins TRBV20-1 to TRBJ2-5; maybe TRBD2 (6 bases). Germline CDR1 reads DFQATT; CDR2 reads SNEGSKA (reference sequence). CDR3 length equals 14 residues. The ends were cut back, 6 bases at V and 5 bases at J, with 19 bases in the middle. Written as DNA, the CDR3 is TGCAGTGCAATGAGCGGGCCCGGGTCGGAGACCCAGTACTTC. This codes for CSAMSGPGSETQYF.

This clonotype was observed once. The rearrangement joins TRBV7-3 to TRBJ2-3; the D gene is possibly TRBD2 (5 bases). This CDR3 has 13 amino acids. V lost 8 bases and J lost 8, with 17 bases in between. Germline values: CDR1 SGHTA, CDR2 FQGTGA. DNA of the CDR3: TGTGCCAGCGGCTCCCCGAGGGAAGGTACGCAGTATTTT. Translated: CASGSPREGTQYF.

This clonotype occurred many times. The chain links TRBV4-2 to TRBJ2-7; 7 bases agree with TRBD1. The germline V gene has CDR1 LGHNA and CDR2 YNFKEQ. Trimming cost V 4 bases and J 2 bases; bases outside gene matches: 5. CDR3 length: 14 residues. The CDR3 reads CASSLGTAAYEQYF. CDR3 DNA sequence: TGTGCCAGCAGCCTAGGGACAGCAGCCTACGAGCAGTACTTC.

The V call is TRBV7-2, the J call TRBJ2-4; D is ambiguous. The ends were cut back, 2 bases at V and 0 bases at J, with 14 bases in the middle. Germline V gene sequence: CDR1 SGHTA, CDR2 FQGNSA. The CDR3 loop spans 17 amino acids. DNA for the CDR3: TGTGCCAGCAGCTTATCTTCTCACCAGCTAGCCAAAAACATTCAGTACTTC. It translates to CASSLSSHQLAKNIQYF.

The chain links TRBV18 to TRBJ1-1, with a tentative D call TRBD1 (5 bases). The V gene lost 0 bases and the J gene lost 3 bases, with 17 bases spanning the gap. Germline-derived CDR1 and CDR2 are KGHSH and LQKENI. The CDR3 is 17 residues long. This CDR3 is CASSPPLGEAGDTEAFF. CDR3 coding DNA: TGTGCCAGCTCACCACCGCTTGGCGAAGCGGGGGACACTGAAGCTTTCTTT.

This clonotype showed up just a few times. The chain combines TRBV6-2 or TRBV6-3 with TRBJ2-5, with D unclear. The ends were cut back, 6 bases at V and 5 bases at J, with 16 bases in the middle. Germline CDR1 is MNHEY and CDR2 is SVGEGT. The CDR3 has 14 residues. The CDR3 DNA follows: TGTGCCAGCAGCTTGGCGTTCCTTTGGGAGACCCAGTACTTC. Amino acids: CASSLAFLWETQYF.